The present TCR beta chain was sequenced within a study of blood T cell repertoires in COVID-19. Assay used: immunoSEQ multiplex PCR; TCRdb lists only in-frame clones, some missing. The sample records 140,000 to 150,000 clones, about three quarters being singletons. CDR1 and CDR2 (germline): MDHEN, SYDVKM. The V end was cut by 6 bases, the J end by 0 bases, with 7 bases between. CDR3 length equals 13 residues. The sample consisted of peripheral blood. This TCR was recovered from a woman in her sixties or seventies with acute or convalescent COVID-19. The V gene is TRBV28, the J gene TRBJ2-3; no definite D call. The CDR3 loop reads CASSGISTDTQYF. CDR3 nucleotides: TGTGCCAGCAGCGGTATCAGCACAGATACGCAGTATTTT. The full variable domain, completed using reference TRBV28 and TRBJ2-3, is DVKVTQSSRYLVKRTGEKVFLECVQDMDHENMFWYRQDPGLGLRLIYFSYDVKMKEKGDIPEGYSVSREKKERFSLILESASTNQTSMYLCASSGISTDTQYFGPGTRLTVL.